This paragraph reports one T cell receptor beta chain. As yet, its antigen is unknown. These data come from a study of post-analysis software for immune sequencing data. At the level of the study: Disease courses included relapsing-remitting, secondary progressive and progressive-relapsing multiple sclerosis. Study findings and constraints: In patients, TRBV5-6, TRBV5-1 and TRBV20-1 belonged to five TRBV segments found more frequently than in controls.

Included in the TCR beta cDNA libraries were unique molecular identifiers. TCRdb reprocessed the PCR reads with MiXCR, giving one entry per CDR3 protein. The sample includes about 430,000 distinct CDR3 sequences, over 30% seen only once; the top ten take approximately 7.6%. This CDR3 region has 16 residues. The V gene lost 4 bases and the J gene lost 2 bases, with 15 bases spanning the gap. Germline V gene lookup returns CDR1 SGHKS and CDR2 YYEKEE (reference sequence). The clonotype was recovered from a girl aged 2 to 10 with multiple sclerosis. The material sequenced was blood. V gene TRBV5-5 combines with J gene TRBJ2-2; TRBD2 is a possible D gene (5 bases). The CDR3 nucleotides are TGTGCCAGCAGCCCCATCCTACGGGATAACACCGGGGAGCTGTTTTTT. Translating gives CASSPILRDNTGELFF.